This TCR beta chain was captured by sequencing in a study of shared clonotypes between healthy human individuals. This clone showed up just a few times. Its antigen is unidentified. Amplification in unsorted PBMC replicate PCRs started from roughly 330 ng DNA, which equals tens of thousands of T cell genomes. TCRdb's copy holds only in-frame clones and misses some; the assay was immunoSEQ multiplex PCR. This sample has hundreds of thousands of clones, with approximately 71% found just once. Study results and caveats: Few donors limited the genetic and exposure-history diversity represented.

The donors were all Caucasian adults (living in Nashville, Tennessee). The CDR3 is 12 residues long. Sequencing was done on a sample of PBMCs. The chain has TRBV21-1 and TRBJ2-7. TRBV21-1 is termed a pseudogene. The TCR comes from a woman aged 40 to 50 in good health. Some clones in this sample may be carry-over from other donors' samples. Written as DNA, the CDR3 is TGTGCCAGCAGCAAAGCGCTCTACGAGCAGTACTTC. This gives the protein CASSKALYEQYF.